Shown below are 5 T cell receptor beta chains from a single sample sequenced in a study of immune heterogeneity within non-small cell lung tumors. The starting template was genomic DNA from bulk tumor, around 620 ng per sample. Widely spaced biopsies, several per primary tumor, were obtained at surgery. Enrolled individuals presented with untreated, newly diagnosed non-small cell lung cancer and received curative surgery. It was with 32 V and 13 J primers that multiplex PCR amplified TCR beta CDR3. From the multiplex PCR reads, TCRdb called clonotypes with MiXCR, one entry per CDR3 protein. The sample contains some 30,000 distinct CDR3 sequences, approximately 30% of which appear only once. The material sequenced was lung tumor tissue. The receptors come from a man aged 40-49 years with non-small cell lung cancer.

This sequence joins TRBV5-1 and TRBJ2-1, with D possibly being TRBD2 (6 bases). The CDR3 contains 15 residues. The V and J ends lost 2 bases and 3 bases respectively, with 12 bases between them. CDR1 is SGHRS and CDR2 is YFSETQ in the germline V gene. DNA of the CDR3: TGCGCCAGCAGCTTCGGGACTTCCGACTACAATGAGCAGTTCTTC. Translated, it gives CASSFGTSDYNEQFF.

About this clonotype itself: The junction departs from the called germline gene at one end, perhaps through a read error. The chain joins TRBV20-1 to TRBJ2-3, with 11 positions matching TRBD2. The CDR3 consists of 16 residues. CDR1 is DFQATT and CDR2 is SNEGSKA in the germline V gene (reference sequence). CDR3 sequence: CSARELAGAATYTQYF. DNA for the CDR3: TGCAGTGCTAGAGAACTAGCGGGAGCCGCCACATATACGCAGTATTTT.

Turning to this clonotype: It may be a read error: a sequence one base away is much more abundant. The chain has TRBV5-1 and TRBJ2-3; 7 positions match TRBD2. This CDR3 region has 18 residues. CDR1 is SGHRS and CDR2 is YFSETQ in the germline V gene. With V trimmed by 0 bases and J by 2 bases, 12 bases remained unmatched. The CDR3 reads CASSLAGTSENPTDTQYF. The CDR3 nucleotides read TGCGCCAGCAGCTTGGCGGGAACTAGCGAGAACCCCACAGATACGCAGTATTTT.

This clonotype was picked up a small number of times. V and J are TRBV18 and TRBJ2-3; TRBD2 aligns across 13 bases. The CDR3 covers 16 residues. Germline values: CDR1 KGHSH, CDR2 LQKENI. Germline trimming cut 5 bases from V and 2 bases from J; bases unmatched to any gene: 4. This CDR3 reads CASSSGLAGITDTQYF. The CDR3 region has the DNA TGTGCCAGCTCATCGGGACTAGCGGGAATCACAGATACGCAGTATTTT.

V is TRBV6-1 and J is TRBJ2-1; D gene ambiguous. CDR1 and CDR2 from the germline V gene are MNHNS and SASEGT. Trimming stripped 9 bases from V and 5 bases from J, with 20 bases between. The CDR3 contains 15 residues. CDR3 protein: CARSPALEPHNEQFF. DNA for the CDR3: TGTGCCAGAAGCCCCGCCCTGGAACCGCACAATGAGCAGTTCTTC.